This is a list of T cell receptor beta chains from one sample in a study of shared clonotypes between healthy human individuals. Clones were sequenced by immunoSEQ multiplex PCR, and TCRdb holds only the in-frame ones, with some missing. This table holds millions of clones, roughly 95% found once. Sequencing was carried out using naive CD8+ T cells sorted from blood. Receptors were obtained from a young man in good health. Both conserved end residues are part of each CDR3. A D gene is named only where the DNA matches it firmly. Only some rows state a clone size, as once, few, many or a class for expanded clones.

size | J | D | V | CDR3 | DNA
NA | TRBJ1-1 | NA | TRBV6-5 | CASSYSGNSLNTEAFF | TGTGCCAGCAGTTACTCGGGCAACAGCTTGAACACTGAAGCTTTCTTT
NA | TRBJ2-5 | TRBD1 | TRBV10-3 | CAISVRTGGETQYF | TGTGCCATCAGTGTGAGGACAGGGGGTGAGACCCAGTACTTC
NA | TRBJ2-5 | NA | TRBV27 | CASSSGTRVLETQYF | TGTGCCAGCAGTTCCGGGACAAGGGTTCTCGAGACCCAGTACTTC
NA | TRBJ2-7 | NA | TRBV11-2 | CASSTIQGPYEQYF | TGTGCCAGCAGCACCATCCAGGGTCCCTACGAGCAGTACTTC
NA | TRBJ1-2 | NA | TRBV7-9 | CASSPVGDTF | TGTGCCAGCAGCCCTGTGGGGGACACCTTC
NA | TRBJ2-7 | NA | TRBV6-1 | CASSEANSYEQYF | TGTGCCAGCAGTGAAGCAAACTCCTACGAGCAGTACTTC
once | TRBJ2-7 | NA | TRBV5-6 | CASSSFFGDPGEQYF | TGTGCCAGCAGCTCCTTCTTCGGGGACCCCGGAGAGCAGTACTTC
NA | TRBJ2-7 | NA | TRBV10-3 | CAISESGQLSYEQYF | TGTGCCATCAGTGAGTCTGGCCAGCTCTCCTACGAGCAGTACTTC
NA | TRBJ1-1 | NA | TRBV19 | CASSTLTRRETEAFF | TGTGCCAGTAGTACTTTGACCCGGAGAGAGACTGAAGCTTTCTTT
NA | TRBJ2-1 | NA | TRBV2 | CASNFDKASYNEQFF | TGTGCCAGCAACTTCGACAAGGCCTCCTACAATGAGCAGTTCTTC
NA | TRBJ1-1 | NA | TRBV10-3 | CAISDPGTPSLEAFF | TGTGCCATCAGTGATCCCGGGACACCCTCACTTGAAGCTTTCTTT
NA | TRBJ1-5 | NA | TRBV7-6 | CASSLYPVHGGNQPQHF | TGTGCCAGCAGCTTATACCCCGTGCATGGCGGCAATCAGCCCCAGCATTTT
few | TRBJ2-4 | NA | TRBV7-2 | CASSLVGGEVKNIQYF | TGTGCCAGCAGCTTAGTGGGCGGGGAGGTCAAAAACATTCAGTACTTC
NA | TRBJ2-1 | NA | TRBV7-7 | CASSLGNRDHTNEQFF | TGTGCTAGCAGCTTAGGAAATCGGGACCATACCAATGAGCAGTTCTTC
NA | TRBJ2-1 | TRBD2 | TRBV7-9 | CASSLGEGSYPYNEQFF | TGTGCCAGCAGCTTAGGGGAGGGTAGCTATCCCTACAATGAGCAGTTCTTC
NA | TRBJ1-1 | NA | TRBV9 | CASSVDGGLNTEAFF | TGTGCCAGCAGCGTAGATGGCGGCCTGAACACTGAAGCTTTCTTT
NA | TRBJ1-2 | TRBD1 | TRBV4-1 | CASSRGQADYGYTF | TGCGCCAGCAGCCGCGGACAGGCCGACTATGGCTACACCTTC
NA | TRBJ2-7 | TRBD2 | TRBV30 | CAWSGTSGRAFIYEQYF | TGTGCCTGGAGTGGCACTAGCGGGAGGGCCTTTATCTACGAGCAGTACTTC
NA | TRBJ1-5 | TRBD1 | TRBV27 | CASSDLSFTGARGVSNQPQHF | TGTGCCAGCAGTGACCTCTCTTTCACAGGGGCTCGAGGGGTTAGCAATCAGCCCCAGCATTTT
NA | TRBJ2-5 | NA | TRBV5-6 | CASSLGALQVQETQYF | TGTGCCAGCAGCTTGGGGGCCTTGCAGGTCCAAGAGACCCAGTACTTC
NA | TRBJ2-1 | NA | TRBV27 | CASSQGLRTYNEQFF | TGTGCCAGCAGCCAGGGATTGCGTACCTACAATGAGCAGTTCTTC
NA | TRBJ2-2 | NA | TRBV7-6 | CASSLVRAGQSAGELFF | TGTGCCAGCAGCTTAGTCCGGGCGGGACAGTCGGCCGGGGAGCTGTTTTTT
NA | TRBJ2-7 | TRBD2 | TRBV5-6 | CASSLWEGLAYEQYF | TGTGCCAGCAGCTTGTGGGAGGGACTAGCCTACGAGCAGTACTTC
NA | TRBJ1-2 | TRBD1 | TRBV25-1 | CASSVGDRGYGYTF | TGTGCCAGCAGTGTAGGTGACAGGGGGTATGGCTACACCTTC
NA | TRBJ1-3 | NA | TRBV7-9 | CASATSTAVGNTIYF | TGTGCCAGCGCTACCTCAACAGCCGTAGGAAACACCATATATTTT
NA | TRBJ2-2 | TRBD1 | TRBV6-5 | CASSYSQGANTGELFF | TGTGCCAGCAGTTACTCACAGGGGGCGAACACCGGGGAGCTGTTTTTT
NA | TRBJ1-2 | TRBD1 | TRBV5-1 | CASSGQGSGYTF | TGCGCCAGCAGCGGACAGGGTTCTGGCTACACCTTC
NA | TRBJ2-1 | NA | TRBV29-1 | CSVEDEVASEYNEQFF | TGCAGCGTTGAGGACGAGGTGGCTAGCGAGTACAATGAGCAGTTCTTC
NA | TRBJ2-6 | NA | TRBV13 | CASSFSSGANVLTF | TGTGCCAGCAGCTTCAGCTCTGGGGCCAACGTCCTGACTTTC
NA | TRBJ2-1 | NA | TRBV27 | CASSLASWGEQFF | TGTGCCAGCAGTTTAGCCAGCTGGGGAGAGCAGTTCTTC
NA | TRBJ2-7 | TRBD1 | TRBV7-9 | CASSLGQGATYEQYF | TGTGCCAGCAGCTTAGGACAGGGTGCAACCTACGAGCAGTACTTC
NA | TRBJ1-4 | NA | TRBV7-6 | CASSLGQSREKLFF | TGTGCCAGCAGCTTAGGACAGTCCCGTGAAAAACTGTTTTTT
NA | TRBJ2-7 | NA | TRBV7-6 | CASSSHSSYEQYF | TGTGCCAGCAGCTCCCACAGCTCCTACGAGCAGTACTTC
NA | TRBJ1-4 | NA | TRBV27 | CASSFIESEKLFF | TGTGCCAGCAGTTTTATCGAAAGCGAAAAACTGTTTTTT
once | TRBJ2-1 | TRBD2 | TRBV7-3 | CASSLTGASGDPLVF | TGTGCCAGCAGCTTAACCGGGGCTAGCGGGGATCCGCTAGTCTTC
NA | TRBJ2-7 | TRBD2 | TRBV9 | CASSATPSGSAYEQYF | TGTGCCAGCAGCGCAACCCCTAGCGGGAGTGCCTACGAGCAGTACTTC
NA | TRBJ2-1 | NA | TRBV6-5 | CACGLYNEQFF | TGTGCCTGCGGGCTGTACAATGAGCAGTTCTTC
NA | TRBJ1-2 | TRBD1 | TRBV5-1 | CASSLYPGGVGGYTF | TGCGCCAGCAGCTTGTACCCAGGGGGGGTTGGAGGCTACACCTTC
NA | TRBJ1-1 | NA | TRBV4-3 | CASSQDLEGVGTEAFF | TGCGCCAGCAGCCAAGATTTAGAGGGAGTTGGCACTGAAGCTTTCTTT
NA | TRBJ2-5 | TRBD1 | TRBV19 | CASSTIRQGLKETQYF | TGTGCCAGTAGTACGATAAGACAGGGTTTAAAAGAGACCCAGTACTTC
NA | TRBJ2-3 | NA | TRBV2 | CASRGTFSTDTQYF | TGTGCCAGCAGGGGGACCTTTAGCACAGATACGCAGTATTTT
NA | TRBJ1-5 | NA | TRBV2 | CASKGGNQPQHF | TGTGCCAGCAAGGGGGGAAATCAGCCCCAGCATTTT
once | TRBJ1-1 | NA | TRBV7-9 | CASSLPEQGGGTEAFF | TGTGCCAGCAGCTTACCGGAACAGGGAGGGGGCACTGAAGCTTTCTTT
NA | TRBJ2-2 | NA | TRBV6-9 | CASSYFIGGELFF | TGTGCCAGCAGTTACTTTATCGGCGGGGAGCTGTTTTTT
NA | TRBJ1-6 | TRBD1 | TRBV10-3 | CAISESLDGTGGNSPLHF | TGTGCCATCAGTGAGTCCCTGGACGGGACAGGGGGGAATTCACCCCTCCACTTT
NA | TRBJ2-2 | NA | TRBV2 | CASSDPGDTGELFF | TGTGCCAGCAGTGACCCCGGGGACACCGGGGAGCTGTTTTTT
NA | TRBJ2-2 | TRBD2 | TRBV10-3 | CAISKGTSGVGGELFF | TGTGCCATCAGCAAAGGGACTAGCGGGGTAGGCGGGGAGCTGTTTTTT
once | TRBJ2-7 | TRBD1 | TRBV5-6 | CASSLSGTGVDEQYF | TGTGCCAGCAGCTTGAGTGGGACAGGGGTGGACGAGCAGTACTTC
NA | TRBJ2-3 | NA | TRBV19 | CASSIDYPGLGTQYF | TGTGCCAGTAGTATAGATTATCCGGGGTTGGGGACGCAGTATTTT
NA | TRBJ1-1 | NA | TRBV28 | CASSLRGTNTEAFF | TGTGCCAGCAGTTTACGGGGTACGAACACTGAAGCTTTCTTT
NA | TRBJ2-7 | NA | TRBV6-1 | CASRVDSSYEQYF | TGTGCCAGCAGGGTGGACAGCTCCTACGAGCAGTACTTC
once | TRBJ1-2 | NA | TRBV19 | CASSIAGSYGYTF | TGTGCCAGTAGTATAGCAGGTTCATATGGCTACACCTTC
once | TRBJ2-1 | NA | TRBV7-8 | CASSRDYNEQFF | TGTGCCAGCAGCAGAGACTACAATGAGCAGTTCTTC
NA | TRBJ2-1 | TRBD2 | TRBV27 | CASSFSAGGPFNEQFF | TGTGCCAGCAGTTTCAGCGCGGGAGGGCCATTTAATGAGCAGTTCTTC
NA | TRBJ1-2 | NA | TRBV4-3 | CASSQGTGWRDGYTF | TGCGCCAGCAGCCAAGGAACGGGGTGGAGGGATGGCTACACCTTC
NA | TRBJ2-5 | TRBD1 | TRBV6-5 | CASTPGTGETQYF | TGTGCCAGCACCCCCGGGACAGGGGAGACCCAGTACTTC
NA | TRBJ2-7 | NA | TRBV9 | CASSVTERGPEQYF | TGTGCCAGCAGCGTTACGGAACGGGGTCCCGAGCAGTACTTC
NA | TRBJ2-7 | TRBD1 | TRBV7-7 | CASSLVIAQGNYEQYF | TGTGCTAGCAGCTTAGTAATAGCACAGGGGAACTACGAGCAGTACTTC
NA | TRBJ2-2 | TRBD2 | TRBV4-3 | CASSQGLLAGGPGTGELFF | TGCGCCAGCAGCCAAGGCCTGCTAGCGGGAGGGCCGGGCACCGGGGAGCTGTTTTTT
NA | TRBJ2-3 | TRBD2 | TRBV7-3 | CASSIGTSGDTDTQYF | TGTGCCAGCAGCATCGGGACTAGCGGCGACACAGATACGCAGTATTTT